A selection of T cell receptor beta chains follows, all from one sample in a study of blood T cell repertoires in COVID-19. Here immunoSEQ multiplex PCR was the method, and the copy in TCRdb shows in-frame clones only, minus some. The sample has over 250,000 clones, 65% to 90% seen once. The sample was peripheral blood. These receptor sequences come from a human donor in a cohort sampled during active COVID-19. Both conserved end residues are part of each CDR3. The D gene is left open where the match is weak. Clone size, where shown, is once, few, many, or a class for clones that have expanded.

clone_size	d_call	v_call	j_call	cdr3_aa	cdr3_nt
-	TRBD1	TRBV28	TRBJ1-1	CASSWQGRGRVLNTEAFF	TGTGCCAGCAGTTGGCAGGGCAGGGGGCGGGTTTTGAACACTGAAGCTTTCTTT
-	TRBD1	TRBV5-6	TRBJ1-6	CASSFGTGGSSYNSPLHF	TGTGCCAGCAGCTTTGGGACAGGGGGGAGCTCCTATAATTCACCCCTCCACTTT
-	TRBD2	TRBV12-3/TRBV12-4	TRBJ2-1	CASREGLLNEQFF	TGTGCCAGCAGAGAGGGACTATTAAATGAGCAGTTCTTC
few	-	TRBV6-1	TRBJ1-4	CASSEVVGAGRGNEKLFF	TGTGCCAGCAGTGAAGTGGTGGGAGCCGGCAGGGGTAATGAAAAACTGTTTTTT
-	-	TRBV11-2	TRBJ2-5	CASSHGLTGEETQYF	TGTGCCAGCAGCCATGGACTAACGGGAGAAGAGACCCAGTACTTC
once	-	TRBV5-4	TRBJ1-2	CASSLEGARYGYTF	TGTGCCAGCAGCTTGGAAGGGGCCCGTTATGGCTACACCTTC
-	-	TRBV9	TRBJ2-3	CASSVGVALRADTQYF	TGTGCCAGCAGCGTAGGGGTAGCGTTAAGGGCAGATACGCAGTATTTT
-	-	TRBV13	TRBJ2-4	CASSLLLDPKNIQYF	TGTGCCAGCAGCTTACTTCTAGACCCCAAAAACATTCAGTACTTC
-	-	TRBV3-1/TRBV3-2	TRBJ1-1	CASSLGGNTEAFF	TGTGCCAGCAGCCTGGGGGGGAACACTGAAGCTTTCTTT
-	-	TRBV3-1/TRBV3-2	TRBJ2-4	CASSPLGTGNIQYF	TGTGCCAGCAGCCCCCTTGGCACGGGAAACATTCAGTACTTC
-	-	TRBV29-1	TRBJ2-6	CSVDTGFGANVLTF	TGCAGCGTTGATACAGGCTTCGGGGCCAACGTCCTGACTTTC
-	-	TRBV28	TRBJ2-2	CASLGGDRMNTGELFF	TGTGCCAGCTTGGGGGGAGACAGAATGAACACCGGGGAGCTGTTTTTT
-	-	TRBV20-1	TRBJ1-1	CSASQGLVTEAFF	TGCAGTGCTAGTCAGGGGCTAGTCACTGAAGCTTTCTTT
-	TRBD1	TRBV15	TRBJ1-1	CATSKGQGAWNTEAFF	TGTGCCACCAGCAAGGGACAGGGGGCGTGGAACACTGAAGCTTTCTTT
-	TRBD1	TRBV24-1	TRBJ2-5	CATSDSRTGAETQYF	TGTGCCACCAGTGATTCTCGGACAGGGGCAGAGACCCAGTACTTC
-	TRBD2	TRBV7-9	TRBJ2-1	CASSFKFAGASYNEQFF	TGTGCCAGCAGCTTTAAGTTTGCGGGAGCTTCTTACAATGAGCAGTTCTTC
-	TRBD1	TRBV28	TRBJ1-2	CASSPPTGPKGYTF	TGTGCCAGCAGTCCTCCGACAGGGCCTAAGGGCTACACCTTC